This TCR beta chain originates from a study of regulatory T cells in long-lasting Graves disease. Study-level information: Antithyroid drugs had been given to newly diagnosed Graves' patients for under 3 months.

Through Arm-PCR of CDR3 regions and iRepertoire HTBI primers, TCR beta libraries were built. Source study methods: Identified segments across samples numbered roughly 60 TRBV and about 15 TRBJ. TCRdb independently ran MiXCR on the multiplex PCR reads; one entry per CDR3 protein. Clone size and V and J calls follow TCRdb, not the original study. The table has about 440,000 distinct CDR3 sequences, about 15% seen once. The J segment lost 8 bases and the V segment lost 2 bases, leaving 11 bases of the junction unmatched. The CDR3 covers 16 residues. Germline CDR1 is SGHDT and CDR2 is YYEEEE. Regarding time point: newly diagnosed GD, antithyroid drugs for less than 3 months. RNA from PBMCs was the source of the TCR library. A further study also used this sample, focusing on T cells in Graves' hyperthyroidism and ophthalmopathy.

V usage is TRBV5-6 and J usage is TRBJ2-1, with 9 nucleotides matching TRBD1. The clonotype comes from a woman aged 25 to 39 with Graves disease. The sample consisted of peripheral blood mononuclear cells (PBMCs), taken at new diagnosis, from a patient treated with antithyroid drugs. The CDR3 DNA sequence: TGTGCCAGCAGCTTAGTTCGGGACAGGGTGAGGGATGAGCAGTTCTTC. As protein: CASSLVRDRVRDEQFF.